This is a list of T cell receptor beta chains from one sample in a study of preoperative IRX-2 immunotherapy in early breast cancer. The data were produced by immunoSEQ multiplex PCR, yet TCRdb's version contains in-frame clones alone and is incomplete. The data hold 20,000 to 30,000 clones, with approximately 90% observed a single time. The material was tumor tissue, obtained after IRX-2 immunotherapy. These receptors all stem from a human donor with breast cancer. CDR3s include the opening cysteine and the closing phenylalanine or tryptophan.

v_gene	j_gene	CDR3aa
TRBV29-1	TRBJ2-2	CSVTEPGELFF
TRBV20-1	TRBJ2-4	CSASPTVTQYF
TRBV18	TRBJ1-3	CASSPGPGAGNTIYF
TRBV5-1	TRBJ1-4	CASRGQVGGNEKLFF
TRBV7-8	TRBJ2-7	CASSFQVLEQYF
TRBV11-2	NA	CASSLEGPSYEQYF
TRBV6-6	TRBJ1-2	CASSYSGEGAGGYTF
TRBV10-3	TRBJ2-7	CAISSGTPPSDYEQYF
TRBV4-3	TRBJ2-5	CASSQVDSQETQYF
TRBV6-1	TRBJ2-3	CASREGQGVTDTQYF
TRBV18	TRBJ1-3	CASSPREGSGSGNTIYF
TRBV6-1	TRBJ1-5	CASRRGTAVNQPQHF
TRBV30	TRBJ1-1	CAWRKDRNTEAFF
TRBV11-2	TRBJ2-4	CASSLGQPNIQYF
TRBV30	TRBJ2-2	CAWSVGTTTGELFF
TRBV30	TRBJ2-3	CAWSGTSPDTQYF
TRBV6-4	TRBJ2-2	CASSDSQGIGELFF
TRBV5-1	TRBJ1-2	CASSLGTRDLGGYTF
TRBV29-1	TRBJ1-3	CSVGLGVGNTIYF
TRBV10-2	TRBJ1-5	CASSESGGGNQPQHF
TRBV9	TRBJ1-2	CASSVAGLYGYTF
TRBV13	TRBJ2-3	CASSLGASQYF
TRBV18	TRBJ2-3	CASSPPVRGTITDTQYF
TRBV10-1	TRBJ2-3	CASRQDSTDTQYF
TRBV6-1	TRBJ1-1	CASSGGRGMNTEAFF
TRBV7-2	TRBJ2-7	CASSLVVASGGSQYF
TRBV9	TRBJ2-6	CASSSVSGANVLTF